A selection of T cell receptor beta chains follows, all from one sample in a study of breast tumors, draining lymph nodes, adjacent tissues. TCRdb re-called the multiplex PCR reads with MiXCR, one entry per CDR3 protein. The sample includes fewer than 30,000 distinct CDR3 sequences, 60% to 70% of them seen just once. Material: tumor-adjacent breast tissue. The origin of the receptors is a female donor with breast cancer. Some clones in this sample may be carry-over from other donors' samples. Each CDR3 is given with its conserved first and last residue. D genes are given only for firm matches. Size tells how often a clone was seen (once, few, many) or the class of an expanded clone, and some rows leave it out.

abundance: few
d_gene: -
j_gene: TRBJ2-7
v_gene: TRBV9
CDR3aa: CASSVGSNSYEQYF
CDR3nt: TGTGCCAGCAGCGTAGGGTCGAACTCCTACGAGCAGTACTTC

abundance: -
d_gene: TRBD2
j_gene: TRBJ2-7
v_gene: TRBV29-1
CDR3aa: CSVEAGGIQGQYF
CDR3nt: TGCAGCGTTGAGGCGGGAGGAATACAAGGGCAGTACTTC

abundance: -
d_gene: TRBD1
j_gene: TRBJ1-4
v_gene: TRBV7-9
CDR3aa: CASSLSGTEVSEKLFF
CDR3nt: TGTGCCAGCAGCTTATCCGGGACAGAAGTGAGTGAAAAACTGTTTTTC

abundance: -
d_gene: TRBD2
j_gene: TRBJ2-5
v_gene: TRBV12-3/TRBV12-4
CDR3aa: CASSPSGRAVETQYF
CDR3nt: TGTGCCAGCAGTCCTAGCGGGAGGGCCGTAGAGACCCAGTACTTC

abundance: -
d_gene: -
j_gene: TRBJ2-7
v_gene: TRBV20-1
CDR3aa: CSARDFLREQYF
CDR3nt: TGCAGTGCTAGAGATTTTCTACGCGAGCAGTACTTC

abundance: -
d_gene: -
j_gene: TRBJ2-7
v_gene: TRBV7-2
CDR3aa: CASSFVPSLSYEQYF
CDR3nt: TGTGCCAGCAGCTTTGTGCCTTCCTTATCCTACGAGCAGTACTTC

abundance: -
d_gene: -
j_gene: TRBJ2-3
v_gene: TRBV7-9
CDR3aa: CASTRGPTDTQYF
CDR3nt: TGTGCCAGCACCCGAGGCCCCACAGATACGCAGTATTTT

abundance: -
d_gene: -
j_gene: TRBJ2-3
v_gene: TRBV12-3/TRBV12-4
CDR3aa: CGSSNTDTQYF
CDR3nt: TGTGGATCTAGCAACACAGATACGCAGTATTTT

abundance: -
d_gene: -
j_gene: TRBJ1-6
v_gene: TRBV28
CDR3aa: CASSGSSYNSPLHF
CDR3nt: TGTGCCAGCTCAGGGAGCTCCTATAATTCACCCCTCCACTTT

abundance: -
d_gene: TRBD2
j_gene: TRBJ2-3
v_gene: TRBV12-3/TRBV12-4
CDR3aa: CASTPSVSGRADTQYF
CDR3nt: TGTGCCAGCACCCCCAGTGTTAGCGGGAGAGCAGATACGCAGTATTTT

abundance: -
d_gene: -
j_gene: TRBJ2-3
v_gene: TRBV2
CDR3aa: CASSDGSSQSDTQYF
CDR3nt: TGTGCCAGCAGTGACGGGAGCAGTCAGTCAGATACGCAGTATTTT

abundance: -
d_gene: TRBD2
j_gene: TRBJ2-3
v_gene: TRBV2
CDR3aa: CASSAGGQRDTQYF
CDR3nt: TGTGCCAGCAGTGCGGGAGGGCAAAGAGATACGCAGTATTTT

abundance: medium-sized
d_gene: -
j_gene: TRBJ1-2
v_gene: TRBV2
CDR3aa: CASRATADYGYTF
CDR3nt: TGTGCCAGCAGGGCGACAGCGGACTATGGCTACACCTTC

abundance: -
d_gene: -
j_gene: TRBJ2-7
v_gene: TRBV30
CDR3aa: CAWRFGYEQYF
CDR3nt: TGTGCCTGGAGATTCGGCTACGAGCAGTACTTC

abundance: -
d_gene: TRBD1
j_gene: TRBJ2-2
v_gene: TRBV28
CDR3aa: CASSLRDRAGELFF
CDR3nt: TGTGCCAGCAGCCTCCGGGACAGGGCCGGGGAGCTGTTTTTT

abundance: -
d_gene: -
j_gene: TRBJ2-1
v_gene: TRBV20-1
CDR3aa: CSARDRNEQFF
CDR3nt: TGCAGTGCTAGAGATAGGAATGAGCAGTTCTTC

abundance: -
d_gene: -
j_gene: TRBJ1-2
v_gene: TRBV5-6
CDR3aa: CASSFGATTRYGYTF
CDR3nt: TGTGCCAGCAGCTTCGGGGCAACTACCCGCTATGGCTACACCTTC

abundance: -
d_gene: TRBD2
j_gene: TRBJ2-7
v_gene: TRBV6-6
CDR3aa: CASSYRGPGTRAHEQYF
CDR3nt: TGTGCCAGCAGTTACCGGGGGCCCGGGACTAGGGCCCACGAGCAGTACTTC

abundance: -
d_gene: TRBD2
j_gene: TRBJ2-2
v_gene: TRBV5-1
CDR3aa: CASSLASGREVGELFF
CDR3nt: TGCGCCAGCAGCTTGGCTAGCGGGAGAGAGGTCGGGGAGCTGTTTTTT

abundance: many
d_gene: TRBD2
j_gene: TRBJ2-5
v_gene: TRBV11-2
CDR3aa: CASTGGALETQYF
CDR3nt: TGTGCCAGCACCGGGGGGGCATTGGAGACCCAGTACTTC

abundance: once
d_gene: -
j_gene: TRBJ2-7
v_gene: TRBV20-1
CDR3aa: CSAPVDGDEQYF
CDR3nt: TGCAGTGCACCCGTCGATGGGGACGAGCAGTACTTC

abundance: -
d_gene: TRBD1
j_gene: TRBJ2-7
v_gene: TRBV2
CDR3aa: CASMLGQGVYEQYF
CDR3nt: TGTGCCAGCATGTTGGGACAGGGGGTCTACGAGCAGTACTTC

abundance: -
d_gene: TRBD1
j_gene: TRBJ1-6
v_gene: TRBV5-6
CDR3aa: CASSTNPGTGHSPLHF
CDR3nt: TGTGCCAGCAGCACAAACCCCGGGACAGGGCATTCACCCCTCCACTTT

abundance: many
d_gene: -
j_gene: TRBJ2-2
v_gene: TRBV30
CDR3aa: CAWGAGTLSGELFF
CDR3nt: TGTGCCTGGGGCGCCGGGACACTATCTGGGGAGCTGTTTTTT

abundance: -
d_gene: TRBD2
j_gene: TRBJ2-7
v_gene: TRBV28
CDR3aa: CASHTTSPGTYEQYF
CDR3nt: TGTGCCAGCCACACGACTAGCCCCGGGACCTACGAGCAGTACTTC

abundance: -
d_gene: -
j_gene: TRBJ2-7
v_gene: TRBV4-1
CDR3aa: CASSQDVNNHYEQYF
CDR3nt: TGCGCCAGCAGCCAAGACGTCAACAACCACTACGAGCAGTACTTC

abundance: -
d_gene: -
j_gene: TRBJ2-7
v_gene: TRBV6-1
CDR3aa: CASYLGYEQYF
CDR3nt: TGTGCCAGCTATCTAGGGTACGAGCAGTACTTC

abundance: -
d_gene: -
j_gene: TRBJ2-3
v_gene: TRBV11-2
CDR3aa: CASSARRRDLDTQYF
CDR3nt: TGTGCCAGCAGCGCAAGGAGGCGGGATCTAGATACGCAGTATTTT

abundance: -
d_gene: TRBD2
j_gene: TRBJ2-1
v_gene: TRBV7-6
CDR3aa: CASSLVGGSSYNEQFF
CDR3nt: TGTGCCAGCAGCTTAGTGGGCGGGAGCTCCTACAATGAGCAGTTCTTC

abundance: -
d_gene: -
j_gene: TRBJ2-7
v_gene: TRBV25-1
CDR3aa: CASTPPRDFSYEQYF
CDR3nt: TGTGCCAGCACCCCCCCCCGGGACTTCTCCTACGAGCAGTACTTC

abundance: -
d_gene: -
j_gene: TRBJ2-1
v_gene: TRBV12-5
CDR3aa: CASGPLAPHEQFF
CDR3nt: TGTGCTAGTGGCCCCCTGGCTCCTCATGAGCAGTTCTTC

abundance: -
d_gene: TRBD1
j_gene: TRBJ1-4
v_gene: TRBV19
CDR3aa: CASTSGQSNEKLFF
CDR3nt: TGTGCCAGTACCTCGGGACAGAGTAATGAAAAACTGTTTTTT

abundance: -
d_gene: -
j_gene: TRBJ2-7
v_gene: TRBV5-1
CDR3aa: CASRGEASYEQYF
CDR3nt: TGCGCCAGCAGGGGAGAAGCTTCCTACGAGCAGTACTTC

abundance: -
d_gene: TRBD2
j_gene: TRBJ2-7
v_gene: TRBV6-2/TRBV6-3
CDR3aa: CASSYSQGTSGRNEQYF
CDR3nt: TGTGCCAGCAGTTACTCACAAGGGACTAGCGGGAGAAACGAGCAGTACTTC

abundance: medium-sized
d_gene: -
j_gene: TRBJ2-1
v_gene: TRBV5-1
CDR3aa: CASSLTLGGEQFF
CDR3nt: TGCGCCAGCAGCTTGACTCTTGGTGGTGAGCAGTTCTTC

abundance: -
d_gene: TRBD1
j_gene: TRBJ2-1
v_gene: TRBV3-1
CDR3aa: CASSQRTGYEQFF
CDR3nt: TGTGCCAGCAGCCAAAGGACAGGCTATGAGCAGTTCTTC

abundance: -
d_gene: -
j_gene: TRBJ1-5
v_gene: TRBV20-1
CDR3aa: CSARLPVGASNQPQHF
CDR3nt: TGCAGTGCTCGTTTACCCGTGGGGGCAAGTAATCAGCCCCAGCATTTT

abundance: many
d_gene: TRBD1
j_gene: TRBJ2-2
v_gene: TRBV5-1
CDR3aa: CASSFDRGGSGELFF
CDR3nt: TGCGCCAGCAGCTTTGACAGGGGGGGATCCGGGGAGCTGTTTTTT

abundance: -
d_gene: -
j_gene: TRBJ1-2
v_gene: TRBV7-6
CDR3aa: CASSQDSNYGYTF
CDR3nt: TGTGCCAGCAGCCAAGACAGTAACTATGGCTACACCTTC

abundance: medium-sized
d_gene: TRBD1
j_gene: TRBJ1-5
v_gene: TRBV20-1
CDR3aa: CSARDRVGNQPQHF
CDR3nt: TGCAGTGCCAGGGACAGGGTTGGCAATCAGCCCCAGCATTTT

abundance: medium-sized
d_gene: TRBD2
j_gene: TRBJ2-7
v_gene: TRBV15
CDR3aa: CATSREGGEQYF
CDR3nt: TGTGCCACCAGCAGAGAGGGGGGGGAGCAGTACTTC

abundance: -
d_gene: -
j_gene: TRBJ2-1
v_gene: TRBV6-6
CDR3aa: CASSSPGTEQLF
CDR3nt: TGTGCCAGCAGTTCTCCTGGGACCGAGCAGCTCTTC

abundance: many
d_gene: -
j_gene: TRBJ2-3
v_gene: TRBV7-9
CDR3aa: CASSLPGVNTQYF
CDR3nt: TGTGCCAGCAGCTTACCAGGGGTAAATACGCAGTATTTT

abundance: many
d_gene: -
j_gene: TRBJ2-3
v_gene: TRBV7-2
CDR3aa: CASGAGGLAFTDTQYF
CDR3nt: TGTGCCAGCGGCGCAGGAGGGCTAGCCTTCACAGATACGCAGTATTTT

abundance: -
d_gene: TRBD1
j_gene: TRBJ2-3
v_gene: TRBV11-2
CDR3aa: CASSLTGGEVDTQYF
CDR3nt: TGTGCCAGCAGCCTTACAGGGGGCGAGGTGGATACGCAGTATTTT